The rows below give T cell receptor beta chains drawn from one sample of a study of T cell repertoires in cytomegalovirus infection. One entry per CDR3 protein results from TCRdb running MiXCR on the reads. The repertoire holds fewer than 700,000 distinct CDR3 sequences, with approximately 24% as singletons. The sequenced material came from CD8+ T cells from PBMCs. The receptors were gathered from a human donor in good health (CMV status not recorded). Some clones in this sample may be carry-over from other donors' samples. The CDR3 runs from the conserved cysteine through the conserved F or W. Each record gives: J gene, CDR3 length, clone size, D gene, V gene, CDR3 protein, CDR3 DNA. A D gene is named only where the DNA matches it firmly. Rows give clone size only sometimes, using once, few, many, or a class for an expanded clone.

J: TRBJ2-3
length: 19
size: -
D: TRBD1
V: TRBV25-1
CDR3: CASSDLRGQGRFGTDTQYF
DNA: TGTGCCAGCAGTGATCTGAGGGGGCAGGGGCGGTTTGGCACAGATACGCAGTATTTT

J: TRBJ2-2
length: 16
size: once
D: TRBD2
V: TRBV2
CDR3: CASSAGLAVFTGELFF
DNA: TGTGCCAGCAGTGCGGGACTAGCGGTTTTCACCGGGGAGCTGTTTTTT

J: TRBJ2-1
length: 14
size: -
D: -
V: TRBV27
CDR3: CASSSGPINNEQFF
DNA: TGTGCCAGCAGTTCGGGACCCATTAACAATGAGCAGTTCTTC

J: TRBJ2-5
length: 13
size: -
D: -
V: TRBV6-6
CDR3: CASRSTDQETQYF
DNA: TGTGCCAGCAGGTCGACCGACCAAGAGACCCAGTACTTC

J: TRBJ2-3
length: 17
size: many
D: -
V: TRBV6-1
CDR3: CASSLWGKTMSTDTQYF
DNA: TGTGCCAGCAGCTTGTGGGGCAAAACCATGAGCACAGATACGCAGTATTTT

J: TRBJ2-5
length: 13
size: -
D: -
V: TRBV28
CDR3: CASSHREEETQYF
DNA: TGTGCCAGCAGCCACCGGGAAGAAGAGACCCAGTACTTC

J: TRBJ2-1
length: 13
size: few
D: -
V: TRBV7-9
CDR3: CASSPQHRPEQFF
DNA: TGTGCCAGCAGCCCACAGCATCGGCCCGAGCAGTTCTTC

J: TRBJ1-2
length: 16
size: -
D: -
V: TRBV4-3
CDR3: CASSQDREGMAYGYTF
DNA: TGCGCCAGCAGCCAAGATCGGGAGGGCATGGCCTATGGCTACACCTTC

J: TRBJ2-2
length: 13
size: -
D: TRBD2
V: TRBV19
CDR3: CATREGRTGELFF
DNA: TGTGCCACTAGGGAGGGGCGGACCGGGGAGCTGTTTTTT

J: TRBJ2-1
length: 15
size: few
D: TRBD2
V: TRBV2
CDR3: CASSRRTSGDNEQFF
DNA: TGTGCCAGCTCCCGAAGGACTAGCGGGGACAATGAGCAGTTCTTC

J: TRBJ1-5
length: 13
size: many
D: -
V: TRBV19
CDR3: CASTHRANQPQHF
DNA: TGTGCCAGTACCCACAGGGCCAATCAGCCCCAGCATTTT

J: TRBJ2-5
length: 15
size: -
D: -
V: TRBV4-1
CDR3: CASSSKLIQKETQYF
DNA: TGCGCCAGCAGCAGCAAGCTAATTCAAAAAGAGACCCAGTACTTC

J: TRBJ2-7
length: 14
size: -
D: -
V: TRBV6-5
CDR3: CARSYDSVPYEQYF
DNA: TGTGCCAGAAGTTACGACAGTGTCCCCTACGAGCAGTACTTC

J: TRBJ1-5
length: 15
size: few
D: -
V: TRBV2
CDR3: CASNPRMSRNQPQHF
DNA: TGTGCCAGCAATCCAAGGATGAGTCGCAATCAGCCCCAGCATTTT

J: TRBJ2-7
length: 13
size: few
D: -
V: TRBV20-1
CDR3: CSAPRESGYEQYF
DNA: TGCAGTGCTCCAAGGGAATCCGGCTACGAGCAGTACTTC

J: TRBJ2-7
length: 11
size: -
D: TRBD1
V: TRBV10-3
CDR3: CATGGRYEQYF
DNA: TGTGCCACAGGGGGCCGCTACGAGCAGTACTTC

J: TRBJ2-1
length: 15
size: -
D: -
V: TRBV20-1
CDR3: CSASDRESGYNEQFF
DNA: TGCAGTGCTAGTGACCGGGAGAGCGGATACAATGAGCAGTTCTTC

J: TRBJ2-2
length: 12
size: many
D: -
V: TRBV2
CDR3: CAKDRATGELFF
DNA: TGTGCCAAGGACCGGGCCACCGGGGAGCTGTTTTTT

J: TRBJ2-1
length: 13
size: many
D: -
V: TRBV7-9
CDR3: CASSLPGPGEQFF
DNA: TGTGCCAGCAGCTTACCGGGCCCAGGTGAGCAGTTCTTC

J: TRBJ1-1
length: 15
size: many
D: -
V: TRBV7-6
CDR3: CASSLGEDERTEAFF
DNA: TGTGCCAGCAGCCTGGGGGAGGATGAGAGGACTGAAGCTTTCTTT

J: TRBJ2-5
length: 13
size: many
D: -
V: TRBV28
CDR3: CASSSRDTETQYF
DNA: TGTGCCAGCAGTTCCCGGGACACAGAGACCCAGTACTTC

J: TRBJ2-7
length: 16
size: few
D: TRBD2
V: TRBV27
CDR3: CASSLVASGYIYEQYF
DNA: TGTGCCAGCAGCCTTGTGGCTAGCGGATACATTTACGAGCAGTACTTC

J: TRBJ2-1
length: 12
size: -
D: -
V: TRBV6-4
CDR3: CASSDSAGAQFF
DNA: TGTGCCAGCAGTGATTCAGCAGGGGCTCAGTTCTTC

J: TRBJ2-3
length: 12
size: many
D: -
V: TRBV6-2/TRBV6-3
CDR3: CASSPDGDTQYF
DNA: TGTGCCAGCAGTCCGGACGGTGATACGCAGTATTTT

J: TRBJ2-5
length: 15
size: few
D: -
V: TRBV29-1
CDR3: CSAWTLGRVGETQYF
DNA: TGCAGCGCCTGGACCCTTGGACGGGTTGGGGAGACCCAGTACTTC

J: TRBJ2-1
length: 17
size: few
D: -
V: TRBV6-2/TRBV6-3
CDR3: CASLSGVDAGRNNEQFF
DNA: TGTGCCAGCCTAAGCGGAGTTGATGCGGGGAGAAACAATGAGCAGTTCTTC

J: TRBJ1-2
length: 15
size: few
D: -
V: TRBV20-1
CDR3: CSASRQMEGDYGYTF
DNA: TGCAGTGCTAGTAGGCAGATGGAGGGGGACTATGGCTACACCTTC

J: TRBJ2-1
length: 17
size: -
D: TRBD2
V: TRBV5-1
CDR3: CASSLVTSGENYNEQFF
DNA: TGCGCCAGCAGCTTGGTGACTAGCGGGGAGAACTACAATGAGCAGTTCTTC

J: TRBJ2-6
length: 16
size: few
D: -
V: TRBV6-2/TRBV6-3
CDR3: CASSALSLSGANVLTF
DNA: TGTGCCAGCAGTGCCCTATCTCTCTCTGGGGCCAACGTCCTGACTTTC

J: TRBJ1-1
length: 14
size: -
D: -
V: TRBV15
CDR3: CATSREPGNTEAFF
DNA: TGTGCCACCAGCAGAGAACCGGGGAACACTGAAGCTTTCTTT

J: TRBJ1-5
length: 16
size: many
D: TRBD1
V: TRBV7-6
CDR3: CASSLGTGDSNQPQHF
DNA: TGTGCCAGCAGCTTAGGGACAGGGGATAGCAATCAGCCCCAGCATTTT

J: TRBJ2-3
length: 16
size: -
D: TRBD1
V: TRBV10-3
CDR3: CAISGDGQGPADTQYF
DNA: TGTGCCATCAGTGGGGACGGACAGGGGCCCGCGGATACGCAGTATTTT

J: TRBJ1-4
length: 15
size: few
D: -
V: TRBV7-8
CDR3: CASSLKTGPNEKLFF
DNA: TGTGCCAGCAGCTTAAAAACAGGGCCTAATGAAAAACTGTTTTTT

J: TRBJ2-2
length: 14
size: few
D: -
V: TRBV20-1
CDR3: CSARDSWGTGELFF
DNA: TGCAGTGCTAGAGATTCGTGGGGGACCGGGGAGCTGTTTTTT

J: TRBJ1-2
length: 12
size: -
D: -
V: TRBV14
CDR3: CASSLTAYGYTF
DNA: TGTGCCAGCAGCCTGACGGCTTATGGCTACACCTTC

J: TRBJ2-3
length: 16
size: -
D: -
V: TRBV20-1
CDR3: CSAKIPGPIITDTQYF
DNA: TGCAGTGCAAAAATCCCGGGACCCATCATCACAGATACGCAGTATTTT

J: TRBJ1-6
length: 18
size: -
D: TRBD1
V: TRBV20-1
CDR3: CSADPGQGLDSYNSPLHF
DNA: TGCAGTGCGGACCCCGGACAGGGCCTGGACTCCTATAATTCACCCCTCCACTTT

J: TRBJ1-1
length: 15
size: -
D: -
V: TRBV12-3/TRBV12-4
CDR3: CASTLVPGSATEAFF
DNA: TGTGCCAGCACTCTGGTACCAGGGTCTGCCACTGAAGCTTTCTTT

J: TRBJ1-2
length: 16
size: -
D: TRBD1
V: TRBV20-1
CDR3: CSARDWGQGFNHGYTF
DNA: TGCAGTGCTAGAGATTGGGGACAGGGGTTTAACCATGGCTACACCTTC

J: TRBJ2-3
length: 14
size: -
D: TRBD1
V: TRBV28
CDR3: CAASGTGYTDTQYF
DNA: TGTGCCGCGTCCGGGACAGGCTACACAGATACGCAGTATTTT

J: TRBJ1-6
length: 14
size: few
D: -
V: TRBV20-1
CDR3: CSAPTGSHNSPLHF
DNA: TGCAGTGCCCCAACCGGGTCGCATAATTCACCCCTCCACTTT